These T cell receptor beta chains were read from a single sample in a study of CD8+CD57+ T cells in acquired aplastic anemia. TCRdb used MiXCR to reprocess the reads, holding one entry per CDR3 protein. The sample shows approximately 250,000 distinct CDR3 sequences, 70% to 85% of them seen only once. Sequencing was performed on sorted CD4+, CD8+, or CD8+CD57+ T cells (not recorded which) from PBMCs. These receptors all stem from a human donor with aplastic anemia. CDR3s leave out the opening cysteine and the closing phenylalanine or tryptophan. Fields, in order: J gene, V gene, CDR3 protein.

j_gene: TRBJ2-7
v_gene: TRBV7-8
CDR3aa: ASSGRGGAYTQY

j_gene: TRBJ2-2
v_gene: TRBV2
CDR3aa: ASSELAYDEQF

j_gene: TRBJ2-2
v_gene: TRBV5-5
CDR3aa: ASSLELAGELF

j_gene: TRBJ2-5
v_gene: TRBV7-9
CDR3aa: ASSRGGDPETQY

j_gene: TRBJ2-6
v_gene: TRBV7-6
CDR3aa: ASSLAHGSGETQLT

j_gene: TRBJ1-1
v_gene: TRBV9
CDR3aa: ASSQLNTEAF

j_gene: TRBJ2-3
v_gene: TRBV7-9
CDR3aa: ASRDGGTDREY

j_gene: TRBJ1-2
v_gene: TRBV15
CDR3aa: ATSGDRENYGYT

j_gene: TRBJ2-7
v_gene: TRBV7-2
CDR3aa: ASSLAGSQLRNN

j_gene: TRBJ1-1
v_gene: TRBV7-9
CDR3aa: ASSLEPTGMFVAF

j_gene: TRBJ1-6
v_gene: TRBV15
CDR3aa: ATSGRGLAYEQYFGPGPLH

j_gene: TRBJ2-3
v_gene: TRBV9
CDR3aa: ASSPAAGRGEEH

j_gene: TRBJ2-2
v_gene: TRBV7-6
CDR3aa: ASLWGTNTGELF

j_gene: TRBJ1-1
v_gene: TRBV15
CDR3aa: ASSRAMTENTQAF

j_gene: TRBJ2-3
v_gene: TRBV2
CDR3aa: ASSLAGAADLQY

j_gene: TRBJ2-5
v_gene: TRBV9
CDR3aa: ASSSRGRWGDTQY

j_gene: TRBJ1-6
v_gene: TRBV2
CDR3aa: ASRGTGTGNSPLH

j_gene: TRBJ1-1
v_gene: TRBV18
CDR3aa: ASSPSGGLGTEAF

j_gene: TRBJ2-3
v_gene: TRBV11-3
CDR3aa: ASSGAAGDTQY

j_gene: TRBJ2-3
v_gene: TRBV7-9
CDR3aa: ASSPAAGYNAQF

j_gene: NA
v_gene: TRBV7-6
CDR3aa: GTSFQRSGGSDEQY

j_gene: TRBJ1-5
v_gene: TRBV7-8
CDR3aa: ASSLARAGGQPQH

j_gene: TRBJ2-1
v_gene: TRBV2
CDR3aa: ASSFKSSGGSNEQF

j_gene: TRBJ2-1
v_gene: TRBV2
CDR3aa: ASSDGSDNEQF

j_gene: TRBJ1-2
v_gene: TRBV4-1
CDR3aa: ASSQGTENYGYT

j_gene: TRBJ1-1
v_gene: TRBV7-7
CDR3aa: SPRIRAGTEAF

j_gene: TRBJ2-3
v_gene: TRBV7-9
CDR3aa: ASSLAGGELSFG

j_gene: TRBJ2-1
v_gene: TRBV7-7
CDR3aa: ASSPTGANEQYFQF

j_gene: TRBJ2-3
v_gene: TRBV25-1
CDR3aa: ASSEISADTQY

j_gene: TRBJ2-3
v_gene: TRBV9
CDR3aa: ASGEGGENQQF

j_gene: TRBJ1-5
v_gene: TRBV7-3
CDR3aa: ANSIPVQGARQPQH

j_gene: TRBJ1-1
v_gene: TRBV20-1
CDR3aa: SARITADTEAF

j_gene: TRBJ2-5
v_gene: TRBV7-3
CDR3aa: ASSSNGGEIETQY

j_gene: TRBJ1-2
v_gene: TRBV6-4
CDR3aa: ASSDDGWGYT

j_gene: TRBJ2-3
v_gene: TRBV7-3
CDR3aa: ASGEQLWLTQC

j_gene: TRBJ2-7
v_gene: TRBV5-1
CDR3aa: ASSEGGIHVQY

j_gene: TRBJ2-1
v_gene: TRBV19
CDR3aa: ASSGGYYNEQF

j_gene: TRBJ2-1
v_gene: TRBV7-8
CDR3aa: ASSLAGRRGKQYF

j_gene: TRBJ1-1
v_gene: TRBV7-9
CDR3aa: ASSLQSGEGGEQF

j_gene: TRBJ2-3
v_gene: TRBV11-1
CDR3aa: ASRHTGGNTQY

j_gene: TRBJ2-1
v_gene: TRBV20-1
CDR3aa: SARGVYKQYNEQF

j_gene: TRBJ2-1
v_gene: TRBV7-2
CDR3aa: ASSFQRSGGFFEQF

j_gene: TRBJ1-5
v_gene: TRBV9
CDR3aa: ASSETSSNEQFY

j_gene: TRBJ2-1
v_gene: TRBV5-5
CDR3aa: ASSARLYNEQF

j_gene: TRBJ2-7
v_gene: TRBV20-1
CDR3aa: SALPPTAQTYEQY

j_gene: TRBJ1-2
v_gene: TRBV16
CDR3aa: ASSQSKLNYGYT

j_gene: TRBJ2-3
v_gene: TRBV7-8
CDR3aa: ASSLAAANDALY

j_gene: TRBJ2-3
v_gene: TRBV7-8
CDR3aa: ASSVGPDTQYSQY

j_gene: TRBJ1-6
v_gene: TRBV7-7
CDR3aa: SPRIRALSPLH

j_gene: TRBJ1-2
v_gene: TRBV5-4
CDR3aa: ASSFRHGYGYT

j_gene: TRBJ2-3
v_gene: TRBV19
CDR3aa: ASMSRGQSWTQY

j_gene: TRBJ2-1
v_gene: TRBV5-1
CDR3aa: ASSQGGSYEQF

j_gene: TRBJ1-5
v_gene: TRBV9
CDR3aa: ASSQQGTGERVYQPQH

j_gene: TRBJ1-2
v_gene: TRBV7-9
CDR3aa: ASSFSGGSVYGYT

j_gene: TRBJ1-4
v_gene: TRBV2
CDR3aa: ASSDVSINEQLF

j_gene: TRBJ2-7
v_gene: TRBV7-9
CDR3aa: ATSRADSDGSEQY

j_gene: TRBJ2-3
v_gene: TRBV20-1
CDR3aa: SARVAGLGDTQY

j_gene: TRBJ1-6
v_gene: TRBV7-6
CDR3aa: AISEAGDSPLH

j_gene: TRBJ2-7
v_gene: TRBV9
CDR3aa: ASSSDLTGNTED